The clone carrying this T cell receptor (beta chain) was detected once. The same CDR3 can be traced to other DNA sequences in this sample. The data were obtained in a study of OX40 agonist ivuxolimab in advanced cancers. For the study at large: Patients received intravenous ivuxolimab every 2 weeks at 0.01 to 10 mg/kg. Partial response was recorded in three patients: one hepatocellular carcinoma and two cutaneous melanoma cases.

Any history of autoimmune disease or systemic immunosuppression disqualified patients. Collection of blood occurred at baseline, at cycle 4 day 1, and at cycle 7 day 1. TCRdb's table, derived via immunoSEQ multiplex PCR, lists solely in-frame clones and lacks some. The table records some 45,000 clones, about 89% of them present only once. This receptor was obtained from an adult with an advanced solid tumor such as melanoma, head and neck, liver or kidney cancer. Sample: CD4+ or CD8+ T cells sorted from blood, taken in a trial of the OX40 agonist ivuxolimab.

As DNA, the CDR3 is TGTGCCAGCAGTTTGGGGGAAGCTTTCTTT. This gives the protein CASSLGEAFF. The rearrangement joins TRBV2 to TRBJ1-1, with no clear D. Between the trimmed V and J ends, which lost 5 bases and 8 bases, there was a span of 6 bases. The CDR3 is made up of 10 amino acids. Germline loops: CDR1 SNHLY, CDR2 FYNNEI.